This TCR beta chain was identified in a study of OX40 agonist ivuxolimab in advanced cancers. Study-wide background: Anti-PD-1, anti-PD-L1 or anti-CTLA-4 therapy given earlier was allowed, and roughly 40% had some.

Sampling of blood occurred at baseline, cycle 4 day 1, and cycle 7 day 1. The CDR3 length is 14 residues. Trimming shortened V by 1 base and J by 2 bases, and 8 bases separated the two germline ends. Germline V gene data show CDR1 as SGHAT and CDR2 as FQNNGV. Libraries were prepared by immunoSEQ multiplex PCR; TCRdb keeps only in-frame clonotypes and omits some of them. This repertoire shows around 70,000 clones, around 86% found once; its top ten account for under 2.5%. The receptor comes from an adult with an advanced solid tumor such as melanoma, head and neck, liver or kidney cancer. The genes are TRBV11-2 and TRBJ1-2, with D perhaps TRBD1 (5 bases). The material sequenced was CD4+ or CD8+ T cells sorted from blood, taken in a trial of the OX40 agonist ivuxolimab. CDR3 region: CASSLGGGNYGYTF. For the CDR3, the DNA is TGTGCCAGCAGCTTAGGCGGGGGAAACTATGGCTACACCTTC. Full variable domain (rest looked up from reference TRBV11-2 and TRBJ1-2): EAGVAQSPRYKIIEKRQSVAFWCNPISGHATLYWYQQILGQGPKLLIQFQNNGVVDDSQLPKDRFSAERLKGVDSTLKIQPAKLEDSAVYLCASSLGGGNYGYTFGSGTRLTVV.